This T cell receptor (beta chain) is drawn from a study of blood T cell repertoires in COVID-19. Background on the study: Samples representing acute and convalescent COVID-19 were sourced from the United States, Italy and Spain. Sources were T cells, B-cell-depleted T cells, or PBMCs; the material itself was cDNA or gDNA.

The assay was immunoSEQ multiplex PCR, and TCRdb's table has in-frame clones only and misses some. The table lists tens of thousands of clones, 70% to 85% of them singletons. J lost 2 bases, V lost 3 bases, and 5 bases had no gene match. There are 15 residues in the CDR3. Per germline, CDR1 SGHAT and CDR2 FQNNGV. The TCR comes from a human donor in a cohort sampled during active COVID-19. The rearrangement links TRBV11-2 to TRBJ2-7; 9 bases line up with TRBD2. Sequenced: peripheral blood. The CDR3: CASSFSGGFTYEQYF. The CDR3 nucleotides read TGTGCCAGCAGCTTCAGCGGGGGGTTCACCTACGAGCAGTACTTC.